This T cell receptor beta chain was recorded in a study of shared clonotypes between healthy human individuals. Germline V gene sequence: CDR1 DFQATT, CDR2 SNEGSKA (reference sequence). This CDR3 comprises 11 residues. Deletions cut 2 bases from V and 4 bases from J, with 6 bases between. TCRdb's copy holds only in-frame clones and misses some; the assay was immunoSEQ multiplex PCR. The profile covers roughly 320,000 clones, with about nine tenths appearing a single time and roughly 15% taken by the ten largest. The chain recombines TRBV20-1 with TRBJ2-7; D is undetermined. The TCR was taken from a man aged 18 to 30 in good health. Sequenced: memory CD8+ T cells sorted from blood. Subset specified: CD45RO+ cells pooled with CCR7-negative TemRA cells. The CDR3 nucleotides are TGCAGTGCTAGATCGGTTTACGAGCAGTACTTC. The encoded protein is CSARSVYEQYF.